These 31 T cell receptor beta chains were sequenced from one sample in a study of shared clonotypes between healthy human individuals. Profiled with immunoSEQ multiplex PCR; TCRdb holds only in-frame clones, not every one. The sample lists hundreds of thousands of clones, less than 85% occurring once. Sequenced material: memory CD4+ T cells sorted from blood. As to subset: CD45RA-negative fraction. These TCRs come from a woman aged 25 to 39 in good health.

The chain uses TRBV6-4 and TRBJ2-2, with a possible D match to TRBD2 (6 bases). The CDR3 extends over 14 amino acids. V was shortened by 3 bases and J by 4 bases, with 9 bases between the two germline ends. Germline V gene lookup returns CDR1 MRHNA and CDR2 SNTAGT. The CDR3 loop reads CASSEGEVTGELFF. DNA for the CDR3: TGTGCCAGCAGTGAAGGGGAGGTCACCGGGGAGCTGTTTTTT.

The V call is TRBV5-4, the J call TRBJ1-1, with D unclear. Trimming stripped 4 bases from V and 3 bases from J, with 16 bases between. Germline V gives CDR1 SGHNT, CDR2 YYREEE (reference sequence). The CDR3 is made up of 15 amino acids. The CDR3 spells CASSPEGRRYTEAFF. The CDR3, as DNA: TGTGCCAGCAGCCCCGAAGGACGTCGGTACACTGAAGCTTTCTTT.

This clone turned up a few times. CDR3 sequence (DNA): TGTGCCAGCAGCGTAGTTGCAGGGGGCATCTCCGGGGAGCTGTTTTTT. Translating gives CASSVVAGGISGELFF. This rearrangement joins TRBV9 to TRBJ2-2, with TRBD1 matching over 8 bases. V was clipped by 0 bases and J by 6 bases; unmatched bases: 7. Germline V gene lookup returns CDR1 SGDLS and CDR2 YYNGEE. The CDR3 length is 16 residues.

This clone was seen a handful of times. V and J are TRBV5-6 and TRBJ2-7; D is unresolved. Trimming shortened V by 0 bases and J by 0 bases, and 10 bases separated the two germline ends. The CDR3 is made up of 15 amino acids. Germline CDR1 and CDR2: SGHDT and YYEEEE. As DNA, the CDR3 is TGTGCCAGCAGCTTGGTTGGCGCCAGCTCCTACGAGCAGTACTTC. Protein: CASSLVGASSYEQYF.

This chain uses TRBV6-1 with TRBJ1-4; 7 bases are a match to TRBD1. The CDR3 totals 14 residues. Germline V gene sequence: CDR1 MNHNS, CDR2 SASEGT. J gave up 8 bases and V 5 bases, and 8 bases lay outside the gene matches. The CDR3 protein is CASSRGQPGEKLFF. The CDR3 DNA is TGTGCCAGCAGTAGGGGACAGCCCGGAGAAAAACTGTTTTTT.

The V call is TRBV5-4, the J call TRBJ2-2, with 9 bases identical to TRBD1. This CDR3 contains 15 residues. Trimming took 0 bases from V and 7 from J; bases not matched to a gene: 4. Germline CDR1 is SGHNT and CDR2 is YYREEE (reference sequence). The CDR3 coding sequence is TGTGCCAGCAGCTTGGGGGACAGGGAGGTCGGGGAGCTGTTTTTT. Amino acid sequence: CASSLGDREVGELFF.

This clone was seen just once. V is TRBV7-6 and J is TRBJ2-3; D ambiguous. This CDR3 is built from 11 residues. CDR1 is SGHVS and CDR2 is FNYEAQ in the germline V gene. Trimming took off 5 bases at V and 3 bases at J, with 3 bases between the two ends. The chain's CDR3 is CASSRTDTQYF. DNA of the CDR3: TGTGCCAGCAGCCGAACAGATACGCAGTATTTT.

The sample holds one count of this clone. The CDR3 DNA follows: TGTGCCAGCAGTGCCCAGGAGAATAGCAATCAGCCCCAGCATTTT. Amino acid sequence: CASSAQENSNQPQHF. The chain couples TRBV28 to TRBJ1-5; D is unresolved. The ends were cut back, 5 bases at V and 0 bases at J, with 11 bases in the middle. Germline CDR1 and CDR2: MDHEN and SYDVKM. CDR3 length: 15 amino acids.

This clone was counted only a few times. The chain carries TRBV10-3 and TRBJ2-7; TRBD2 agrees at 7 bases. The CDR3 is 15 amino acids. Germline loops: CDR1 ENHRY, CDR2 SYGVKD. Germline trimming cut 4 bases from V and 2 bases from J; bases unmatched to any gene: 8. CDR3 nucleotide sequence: TGTGCCATCAGTGCAACTAGCGACAACGCCTACGAGCAGTACTTC. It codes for CAISATSDNAYEQYF.

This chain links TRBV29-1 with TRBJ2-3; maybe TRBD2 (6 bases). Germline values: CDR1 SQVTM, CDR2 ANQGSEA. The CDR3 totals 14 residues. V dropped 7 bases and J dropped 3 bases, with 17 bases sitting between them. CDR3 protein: CSAWAGGITDTQYF. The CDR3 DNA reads TGCAGCGCGTGGGCAGGAGGGATTACAGATACGCAGTATTTT.

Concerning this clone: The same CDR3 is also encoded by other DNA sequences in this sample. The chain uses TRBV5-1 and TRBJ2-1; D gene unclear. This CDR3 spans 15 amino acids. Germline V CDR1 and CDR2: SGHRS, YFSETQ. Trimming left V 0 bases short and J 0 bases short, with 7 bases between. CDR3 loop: CASSLDLSSYNEQFF. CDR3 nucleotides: TGCGCCAGCAGCTTGGACCTTAGCTCCTACAATGAGCAGTTCTTC.

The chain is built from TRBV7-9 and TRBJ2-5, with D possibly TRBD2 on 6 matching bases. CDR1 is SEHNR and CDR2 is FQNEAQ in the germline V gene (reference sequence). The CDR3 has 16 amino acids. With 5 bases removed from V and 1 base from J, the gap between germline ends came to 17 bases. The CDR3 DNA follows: TGTGCCAGCAGCCCCAAACCGTCTAGCGCCCAAGAGACCCAGTACTTC. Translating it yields CASSPKPSSAQETQYF. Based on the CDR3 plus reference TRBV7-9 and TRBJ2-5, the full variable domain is DTGVSQNPRHKITKRGQNVTFRCDPISEHNRLYWYRQTLGQGPEFLTYFQNEAQLEKSRLLSDRFSAERPKGSFSTLEIQRTEQGDSAMYLCASSPKPSSAQETQYFGPGTRLLVL.

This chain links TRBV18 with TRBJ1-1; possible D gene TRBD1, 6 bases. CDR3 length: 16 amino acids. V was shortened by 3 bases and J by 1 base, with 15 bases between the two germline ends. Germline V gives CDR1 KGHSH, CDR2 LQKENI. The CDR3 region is CASSPSGATPNTEAFF. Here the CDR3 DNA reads TGTGCCAGCTCACCCTCAGGGGCCACTCCGAACACTGAAGCTTTCTTT.

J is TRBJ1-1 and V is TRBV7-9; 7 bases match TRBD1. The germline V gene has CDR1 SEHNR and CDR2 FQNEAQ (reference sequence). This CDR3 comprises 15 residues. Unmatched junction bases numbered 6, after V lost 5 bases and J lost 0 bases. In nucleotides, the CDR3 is TGTGCCAGCAGCCGGTGGGACAGCGTGAACACTGAAGCTTTCTTT. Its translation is CASSRWDSVNTEAFF. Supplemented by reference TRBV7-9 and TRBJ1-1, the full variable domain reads DTGVSQNPRHKITKRGQNVTFRCDPISEHNRLYWYRQTLGQGPEFLTYFQNEAQLEKSRLLSDRFSAERPKGSFSTLEIQRTEQGDSAMYLCASSRWDSVNTEAFFGQGTRLTVV.

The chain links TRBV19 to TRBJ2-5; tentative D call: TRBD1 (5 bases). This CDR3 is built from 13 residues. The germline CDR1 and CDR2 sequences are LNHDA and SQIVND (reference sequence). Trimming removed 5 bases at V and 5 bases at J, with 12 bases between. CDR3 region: CASSLQVAETQYF. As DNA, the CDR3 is TGTGCCAGTAGTTTACAGGTTGCGGAGACCCAGTACTTC.

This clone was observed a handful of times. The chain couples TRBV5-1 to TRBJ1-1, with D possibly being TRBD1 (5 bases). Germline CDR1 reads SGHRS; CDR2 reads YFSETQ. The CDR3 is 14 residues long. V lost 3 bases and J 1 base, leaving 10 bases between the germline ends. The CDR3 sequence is CASSSTRENTEAFF. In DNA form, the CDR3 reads TGCGCCAGCAGCTCTACCAGGGAGAACACTGAAGCTTTCTTT. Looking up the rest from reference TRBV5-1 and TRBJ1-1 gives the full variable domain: KAGVTQTPRYLIKTRGQQVTLSCSPISGHRSVSWYQQTPGQGLQFLFEYFSETQRNKGNFPGRFSGRQFSNSRSEMNVSTLELGDSALYLCASSSTRENTEAFFGQGTRLTVV.

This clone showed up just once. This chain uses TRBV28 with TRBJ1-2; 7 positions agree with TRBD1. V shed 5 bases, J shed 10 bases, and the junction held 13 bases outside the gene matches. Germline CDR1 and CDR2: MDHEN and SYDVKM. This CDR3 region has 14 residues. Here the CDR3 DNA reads TGTGCCAGCAGTACCTGGACAGGAGACTTGGACTACACCTTC. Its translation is CASSTWTGDLDYTF.

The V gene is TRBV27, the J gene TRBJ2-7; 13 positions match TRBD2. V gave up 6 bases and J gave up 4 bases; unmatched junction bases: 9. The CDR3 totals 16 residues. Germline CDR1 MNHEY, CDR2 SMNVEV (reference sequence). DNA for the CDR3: TGTGCCAGCAGGAGCTTCGGGACTAGCGGGATGTACGAGCAGTACTTC. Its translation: CASRSFGTSGMYEQYF.

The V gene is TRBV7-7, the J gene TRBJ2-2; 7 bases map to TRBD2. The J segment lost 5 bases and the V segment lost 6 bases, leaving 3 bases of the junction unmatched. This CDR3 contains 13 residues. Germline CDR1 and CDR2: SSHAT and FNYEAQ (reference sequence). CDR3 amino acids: CASSNSGTGELFF. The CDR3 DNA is TGTGCCAGCAGTAATAGCGGGACCGGGGAGCTGTTTTTT.

The CDR3 region is CASSLMGPSIAQYF. In nucleotides, the CDR3 is TGTGCCAGCAGCTTAATGGGACCTTCCATTGCGCAGTATTTT. The chain combines TRBV7-9 with TRBJ2-3; D could derive from TRBD1 or TRBD2 (5 bases each). This CDR3 contains 14 residues. V was clipped by 2 bases and J by 10 bases, with 16 bases between them. Germline loops: CDR1 SEHNR, CDR2 FQNEAQ (reference sequence).

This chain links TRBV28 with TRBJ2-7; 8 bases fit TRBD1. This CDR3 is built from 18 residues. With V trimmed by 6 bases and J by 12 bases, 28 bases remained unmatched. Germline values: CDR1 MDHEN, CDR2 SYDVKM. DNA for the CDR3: TGTGCCAGCAGCACCCCAGCGTCGGGGACAGGTCCTCGGGCGATGCTGTACTTC. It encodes CASSTPASGTGPRAMLYF. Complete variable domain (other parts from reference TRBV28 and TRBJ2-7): DVKVTQSSRYLVKRTGEKVFLECVQDMDHENMFWYRQDPGLGLRLIYFSYDVKMKEKGDIPEGYSVSREKKERFSLILESASTNQTSMYLCASSTPASGTGPRAMLYFGPGTRLTVT.

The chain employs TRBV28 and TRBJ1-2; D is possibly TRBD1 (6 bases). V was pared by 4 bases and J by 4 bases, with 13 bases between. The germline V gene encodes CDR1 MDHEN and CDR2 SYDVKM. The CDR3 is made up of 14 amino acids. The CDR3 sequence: CASSSPGQTYGYTF. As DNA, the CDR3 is TGTGCCAGCAGTTCCCCAGGACAGACCTATGGCTACACCTTC.

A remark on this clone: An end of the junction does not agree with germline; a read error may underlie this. CDR3 residues: CASSITGTLNF. The CDR3 nucleotides are TGTGCCAGCAGCATAACCGGGACCCTTAACTTC. J is TRBJ2-7 and V is TRBV11-1; the D call may be TRBD1 or TRBD2 (5 bases each). Germline CDR1 SGHAT, CDR2 FQDESV (reference sequence). The CDR3 contains 11 residues.

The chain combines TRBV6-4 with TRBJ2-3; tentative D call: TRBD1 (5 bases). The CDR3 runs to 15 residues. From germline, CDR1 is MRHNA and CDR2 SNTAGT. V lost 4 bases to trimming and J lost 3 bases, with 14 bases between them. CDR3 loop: CASSAQDTETDTQYF. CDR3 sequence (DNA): TGTGCCAGCAGTGCACAGGACACGGAGACAGATACGCAGTATTTT.

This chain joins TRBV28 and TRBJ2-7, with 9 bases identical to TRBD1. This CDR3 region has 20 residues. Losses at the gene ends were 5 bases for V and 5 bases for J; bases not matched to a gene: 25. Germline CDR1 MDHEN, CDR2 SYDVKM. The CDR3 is CASSTHRGPSWQWQGDEQYF. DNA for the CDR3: TGTGCCAGCAGTACCCACAGGGGGCCATCATGGCAATGGCAAGGGGACGAGCAGTACTTC.

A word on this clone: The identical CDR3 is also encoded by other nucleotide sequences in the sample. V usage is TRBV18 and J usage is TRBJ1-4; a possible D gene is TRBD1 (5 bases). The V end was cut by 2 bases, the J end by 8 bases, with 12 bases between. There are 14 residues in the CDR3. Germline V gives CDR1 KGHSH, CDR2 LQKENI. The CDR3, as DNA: TGTGCCAGCTCACCAGGGCAGGGTGTGGAAAAACTGTTTTTT. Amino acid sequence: CASSPGQGVEKLFF.

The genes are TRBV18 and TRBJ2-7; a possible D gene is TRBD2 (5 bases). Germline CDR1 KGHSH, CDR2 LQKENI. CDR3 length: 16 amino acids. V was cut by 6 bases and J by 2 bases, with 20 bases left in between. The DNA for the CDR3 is TGTGCCAGCTCGCCCCCGGGGAAGGGAATAGCCTACGAGCAGTACTTC. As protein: CASSPPGKGIAYEQYF.

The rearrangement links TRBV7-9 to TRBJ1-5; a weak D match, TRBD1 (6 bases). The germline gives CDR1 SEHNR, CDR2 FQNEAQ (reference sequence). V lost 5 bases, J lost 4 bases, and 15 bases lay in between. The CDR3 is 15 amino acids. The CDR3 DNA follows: TGTGCCAGCAGCCATTCGGACAGCCCTAATCAGCCCCAGCATTTT. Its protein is CASSHSDSPNQPQHF.

The CDR3 is CASSYLGRNTEAFF. The CDR3 DNA reads as TGTGCCAGCAGTTACTTGGGCCGGAACACTGAAGCTTTCTTT. J is TRBJ1-1 and V is TRBV6-6; D is undetermined. The V end lost 1 base, the J end lost 1 base, and 7 bases lay between the germline ends. The CDR3 has 14 amino acids. Germline loops: CDR1 MNHNY, CDR2 SVGAGI (reference sequence).

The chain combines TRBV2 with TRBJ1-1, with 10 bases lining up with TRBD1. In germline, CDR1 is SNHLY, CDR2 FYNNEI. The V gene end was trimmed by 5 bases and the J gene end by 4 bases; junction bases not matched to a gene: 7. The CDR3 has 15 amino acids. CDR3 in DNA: TGTGCCAGCAGTACGACAGGGGGCCGTGTCACTGAAGCTTTCTTT. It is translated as CASSTTGGRVTEAFF.

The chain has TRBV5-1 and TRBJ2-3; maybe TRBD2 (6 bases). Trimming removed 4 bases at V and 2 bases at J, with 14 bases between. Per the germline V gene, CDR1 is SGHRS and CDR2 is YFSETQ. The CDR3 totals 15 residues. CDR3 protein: CASSRSGGNTDTQYF. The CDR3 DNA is TGCGCCAGCAGCCGATCTGGAGGGAACACAGATACGCAGTATTTT.